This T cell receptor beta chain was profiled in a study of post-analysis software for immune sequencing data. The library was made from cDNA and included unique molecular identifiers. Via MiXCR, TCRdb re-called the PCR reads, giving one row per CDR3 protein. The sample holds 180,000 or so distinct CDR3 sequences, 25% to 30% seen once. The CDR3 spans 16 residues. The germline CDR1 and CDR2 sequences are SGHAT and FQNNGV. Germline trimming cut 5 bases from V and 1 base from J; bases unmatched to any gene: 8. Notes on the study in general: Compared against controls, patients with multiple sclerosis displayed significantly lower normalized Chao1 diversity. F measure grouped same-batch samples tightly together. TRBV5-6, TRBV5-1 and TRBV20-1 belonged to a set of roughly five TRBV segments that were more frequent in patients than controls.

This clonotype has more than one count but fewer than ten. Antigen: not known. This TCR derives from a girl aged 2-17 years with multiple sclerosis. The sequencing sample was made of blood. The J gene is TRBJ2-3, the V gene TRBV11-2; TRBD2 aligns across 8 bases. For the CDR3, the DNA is TGTGCCAGCAGCCGTCCCTGGCGGGGGGGCACAGATACGCAGTATTTT. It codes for CASSRPWRGGTDTQYF.